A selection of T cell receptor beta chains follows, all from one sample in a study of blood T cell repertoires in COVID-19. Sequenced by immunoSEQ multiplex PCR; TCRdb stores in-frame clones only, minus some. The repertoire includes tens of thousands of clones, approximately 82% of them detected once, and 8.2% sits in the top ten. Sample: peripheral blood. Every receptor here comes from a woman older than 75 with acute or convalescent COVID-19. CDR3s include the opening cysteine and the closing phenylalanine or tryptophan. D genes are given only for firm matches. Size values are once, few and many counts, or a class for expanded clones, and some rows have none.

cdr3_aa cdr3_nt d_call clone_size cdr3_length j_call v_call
CASSANQETQYF TGTGCCAGCAGCGCAAACCAAGAGACCCAGTACTTC - - 12 TRBJ2-5 TRBV9
CASSLYTVGQNTEAFF TGTGCCAGCAGCTTGTATACAGTTGGGCAGAACACTGAAGCTTTCTTT - - 16 TRBJ1-1 TRBV5-4
CASSLTSANSYNEQFF TGTGCCAGCAGTTTAACTAGCGCAAACTCCTACAATGAGCAGTTCTTC TRBD2 few 16 TRBJ2-1 TRBV6-2/TRBV6-3
CASSPDSANQNTEAFF TGTGCCAGCAGTCCTGACAGCGCAAACCAGAACACTGAAGCTTTCTTT - - 16 TRBJ1-1 TRBV6-6
CASSLLTLNRYNEQFF TGTGCCAGCAGCCTACTAACGTTGAACCGCTACAATGAGCAGTTCTTC - - 16 TRBJ2-1 TRBV5-8
CASSEALLGRGSAWGSPLHF TGTGCCAGCAGTGAAGCGCTTCTCGGCAGGGGATCGGCTTGGGGTTCACCCCTCCACTTT - - 20 TRBJ1-6 TRBV6-1
CASSKPGQGGTEAFF TGTGCCAGCAGCAAGCCGGGACAGGGGGGAACTGAAGCTTTCTTT TRBD1 - 15 TRBJ1-1 TRBV14
CAWRTAAGEQFF TGTGCCTGGAGAACTGCAGCGGGAGAGCAGTTCTTC TRBD2 - 12 TRBJ2-1 TRBV30
CASSSTRHPYF TGTGCCAGCAGTTCGACTAGACATCCGTATTTT - - 11 TRBJ2-3 TRBV28
CATSATGYGGYTF TGTGCCACCAGTGCGACAGGGTACGGTGGCTACACCTTC TRBD1 - 13 TRBJ1-2 TRBV24-1
CASSGTGRDQPQHF TGTGCCAGCAGCGGGACAGGGCGGGATCAGCCCCAGCATTTT TRBD1 - 14 TRBJ1-5 TRBV25-1
CASSSTGTGFYEQYF TGTGCCAGCAGTTCCACCGGGACAGGGTTCTACGAGCAGTACTTC TRBD1 once 15 TRBJ2-7 TRBV27
CASSPGTSGGSTDTQYF TGTGCCAGCAGCCCTGGGACTAGCGGGGGTAGCACAGATACGCAGTATTTT TRBD2 - 17 TRBJ2-3 TRBV11-3
CASKGTGSYEQYF TGTGCCAGTAAAGGTACAGGGTCCTACGAGCAGTACTTC - few 13 TRBJ2-7 TRBV19
CASSLSAGLEQYF TGTGCCAGCAGCCTTTCAGCGGGACTCGAGCAGTACTTC TRBD2 - 13 TRBJ2-7 TRBV7-3
CSAQRQVSTEAFF TGCAGCGCTCAAAGACAGGTTAGCACTGAAGCTTTCTTT - - 13 TRBJ1-1 TRBV29-1
CASSMTGVGEKLFF TGTGCCAGCAGCATGACAGGGGTCGGTGAAAAACTGTTTTTT TRBD1 - 14 TRBJ1-4 TRBV7-9
CASSPDRGTTYEQYF TGTGCCAGCAGTCCTGACAGGGGGACAACCTACGAGCAGTACTTC TRBD1 - 15 TRBJ2-7 TRBV25-1
CASSLLQEYYEQYF TGCGCCAGCAGCTTGCTCCAGGAATATTACGAGCAGTACTTC - - 14 TRBJ2-7 TRBV5-1
CASSEGTGVSPLHF TGTGCCAGCAGTGAAGGGACAGGGGTTTCACCCCTCCACTTT TRBD1 - 14 TRBJ1-6 TRBV6-1
CASSSEGFSSEKLFF TGTGCCAGCAGCTCTGAGGGATTTTCAAGTGAAAAACTGTTTTTT - - 15 TRBJ1-4 TRBV7-6
CASSFSTRDQPQHF TGTGCCAGCAGTTTTTCGACGCGGGATCAGCCCCAGCATTTT - - 14 TRBJ1-5 TRBV28
CASSWKADTRGNEQFF TGTGCCAGCAGTTGGAAAGCGGACACCAGGGGCAATGAGCAGTTCTTC - few 16 TRBJ2-1 TRBV27
CASSLSFGEAFF TGTGCCAGCAGCTTATCTTTCGGGGAAGCTTTCTTT - - 12 TRBJ1-1 TRBV7-9
CASSLTGGQNEQYF TGTGCCAGCAGCTTGACAGGGGGCCAGAACGAGCAGTACTTC TRBD1 - 14 TRBJ2-7 TRBV7-3
CASSLSFAGEETQYF TGTGCCAGCAGTTTATCGTTTGCGGGGGAAGAGACCCAGTACTTC TRBD2 - 15 TRBJ2-5 TRBV27
CASSDQVLAATNTDTQYF TGTGCCAGCAGTGATCAGGTCCTCGCAGCCACAAACACAGATACGCAGTATTTT - - 18 TRBJ2-3 TRBV6-1
CSARQVIEQYF TGCAGTGCTAGACAGGTTATCGAGCAGTACTTC - - 11 TRBJ2-7 TRBV20-1
CASSQASNSNQPQHF TGTGCCAGCAGCCAAGCCAGTAATAGCAATCAGCCCCAGCATTTT - - 15 TRBJ1-5 TRBV4-2
CASSFGGSGYTF TGTGCCAGCAGTTTCGGGGGGTCTGGCTACACCTTC - - 12 TRBJ1-2 TRBV12-3/TRBV12-4
CASSSLPGQGNTIYF TGTGCCAGCAGTTCCCTCCCGGGACAGGGAAACACCATATATTTT TRBD1 - 15 TRBJ1-3 TRBV6-5
CASSFSPGAGTDTQYF TGCGCCAGCAGCTTCTCCCCGGGAGCGGGCACAGATACGCAGTATTTT - - 16 TRBJ2-3 TRBV5-1
CASSSSGLAGKNEQFF TGTGCCAGCAGTTCCTCGGGACTAGCGGGTAAAAATGAGCAGTTCTTC TRBD2 - 16 TRBJ2-1 TRBV27
CASRGAGTEAFF TGTGCCAGCAGGGGTGCGGGCACTGAAGCTTTCTTT - - 12 TRBJ1-1 TRBV7-6
CASNLSGGQSYEQYF TGTGCCAGCAACCTTAGCGGGGGTCAATCCTACGAGCAGTACTTC TRBD2 - 15 TRBJ2-7 TRBV28
CASSQGGKVWGAEGYTF TGTGCCAGCAGCCAAGGAGGAAAAGTCTGGGGCGCGGAAGGCTACACCTTC - few 17 TRBJ1-2 TRBV14
CASSLLAGELFF TGTGCCAGCAGTCTACTAGCCGGGGAGCTGTTTTTT - - 12 TRBJ2-2 TRBV6-6
CATLGLYEQYF TGTGCCACCCTTGGGCTCTACGAGCAGTACTTC - - 11 TRBJ2-7 TRBV28
CASSYGQVEETQYF TGTGCCAGCAGTTACGGGCAGGTCGAAGAGACCCAGTACTTC - - 14 TRBJ2-5 TRBV6-6
CATRATGTEGDTQYF TGTGCCACCAGGGCCACAGGGACCGAGGGAGATACGCAGTATTTT - few 15 TRBJ2-3 TRBV24-1
CASSQRREGSTDTQYF TGTGCCAGCAGCCAACGGCGGGAGGGTAGCACAGATACGCAGTATTTT TRBD2 few 16 TRBJ2-3 TRBV3-1/TRBV3-2
CASQSPSSYEQYF TGTGCCAGCCAATCACCTAGCTCCTACGAGCAGTACTTC - - 13 TRBJ2-7 TRBV27
CASKPGQGHYGYTF TGTGCCAGCAAACCGGGACAGGGGCACTATGGCTACACCTTC TRBD1 few 14 TRBJ1-2 TRBV2
CASSLAITGGYTEAFF TGTGCCAGCAGCTTGGCCATAACAGGGGGGTACACTGAAGCTTTCTTT TRBD1 - 16 TRBJ1-1 TRBV5-5
CASRGQINEKLFF TGTGCCAGCAGAGGACAGATTAATGAAAAACTGTTTTTT - - 13 TRBJ1-4 TRBV2
CASSGRGRTDTQYF TGTGCCAGCAGTGGCAGGGGGCGCACAGATACGCAGTATTTT TRBD1 - 14 TRBJ2-3 TRBV28
CASRATAGNTEAFF TGTGCCAGCAGGGCTACAGCGGGGAACACTGAAGCTTTCTTT - - 14 TRBJ1-1 TRBV2
CASSLGAGGEKQYF TGTGCCAGCAGTTTGGGAGCGGGGGGGGAGAAGCAGTACTTC TRBD2 - 14 TRBJ2-7 TRBV28